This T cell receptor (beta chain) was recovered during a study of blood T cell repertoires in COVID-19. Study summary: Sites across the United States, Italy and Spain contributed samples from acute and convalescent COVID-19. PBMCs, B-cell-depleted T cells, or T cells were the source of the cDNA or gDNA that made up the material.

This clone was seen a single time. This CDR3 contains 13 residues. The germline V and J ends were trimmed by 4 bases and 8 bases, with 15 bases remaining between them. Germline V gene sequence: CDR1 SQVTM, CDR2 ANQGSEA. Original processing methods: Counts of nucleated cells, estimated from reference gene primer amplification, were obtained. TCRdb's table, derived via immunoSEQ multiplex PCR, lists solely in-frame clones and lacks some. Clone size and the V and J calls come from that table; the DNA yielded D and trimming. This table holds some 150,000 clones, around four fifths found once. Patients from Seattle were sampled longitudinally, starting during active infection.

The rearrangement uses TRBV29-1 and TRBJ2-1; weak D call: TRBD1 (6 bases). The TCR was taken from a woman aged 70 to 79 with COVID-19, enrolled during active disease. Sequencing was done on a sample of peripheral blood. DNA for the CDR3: TGCAGCGTTGGGGGCAGGGGATTGCATGAGCAGTTCTTC. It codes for CSVGGRGLHEQFF.